The present entry profiles one T cell receptor (beta chain) with its context. Produced via immunoSEQ multiplex PCR; TCRdb's table is partial and in-frame only. The sample includes approximately 110,000 clones, around 83% of them seen just once. The source of the sample is a study of blood T cell repertoires in COVID-19. The CDR3 sequence is 13 residues long. Germline assignment: CDR1 MNHEY and CDR2 SVGAGI. Trimming took off 7 bases at V and 2 bases at J, with 12 bases between the two ends. The clonotype comes from a middle-aged man with acute or convalescent COVID-19. Specimen: peripheral blood. The J gene is TRBJ2-7, the V gene TRBV6-5; D gene ambiguous. This chain's CDR3 is CASTAPGTYEQYF. CDR3 nucleotides: TGTGCCAGCACAGCTCCGGGTACCTACGAGCAGTACTTC.